The 32 T cell receptor beta chains below all came from one sample that was sequenced in a study of T cells in Graves' hyperthyroidism and ophthalmopathy. The source material, RNA transcripts, was used to amplify TCR beta CDR3 regions. An initial round of RT-PCR targeting the TCR CDR3 relied on the HTBI primer set. TCRdb called the multiplex PCR reads again in MiXCR, with one record for every CDR3 protein. The data hold approximately 690,000 distinct CDR3 sequences, with 13% to 15% observed a single time. The specimen was blood. These TCRs come from a woman aged 50 to 60 with Graves' ophthalmopathy.

In its sample, this clonotype was seen many times. The V and J genes are TRBV6-2 or TRBV6-3 and TRBJ2-7; perhaps TRBD1 as D (6 bases). V was pared by 6 bases and J by 0 bases, with 12 bases between. There are 14 residues in the CDR3. In germline, CDR1 is MNHEY, CDR2 SVGEGT. CDR3 bases: TGTGCCAGCAGGATACGGGACAACTCCTACGAGCAGTACTTC. The encoded protein is CASRIRDNSYEQYF.

This clonotype was seen at least ten times. The chain carries TRBV18 and TRBJ1-1; no clear D. The CDR3 is made up of 16 amino acids. Trimming took off 3 bases at V and 0 bases at J, with 14 bases between the two ends. Germline values: CDR1 KGHSH, CDR2 LQKENI. Written as DNA, the CDR3 is TGTGCCAGCTCACCCCTCCTGACAAGCATGAACACTGAAGCTTTCTTT. It yields the protein CASSPLLTSMNTEAFF.

Ten or more counts support this clonotype. The rearrangement uses TRBV28 and TRBJ2-7, with 14 bases identical to TRBD2. The germline V gene has CDR1 MDHEN and CDR2 SYDVKM. The ends lost 0 bases at V and 1 base at J; junction bases unmatched: 2. The CDR3 length is 17 residues. CDR3 sequence: CASSLWRTSGGSYEQYF. CDR3 coding DNA: TGTGCCAGCAGTTTATGGCGGACTAGCGGGGGGTCCTACGAGCAGTACTTC.

This clonotype was counted a few times. The gene calls are TRBV15 and TRBJ2-1; weak D call: TRBD1 (8 bases). V lost 0 bases to trimming and J lost 7 bases, with 16 bases between them. Looked up from germline, CDR1 is LNHNV and CDR2 is YYDKDF (reference sequence). The CDR3 extends over 16 amino acids. The CDR3 region has the DNA TGTGCCACCAGCAGAGAACGACAGGGGCGGGGGAATGAGCAGTTCTTC. It translates to CATSRERQGRGNEQFF.

This clonotype was seen a handful of times. The genes are TRBV7-9 and TRBJ2-2; D is unresolved. This CDR3 contains 16 residues. The V end lost 5 bases, the J end lost 1 base, and 14 bases lay between the germline ends. Germline V CDR1 and CDR2: SEHNR, FQNEAQ (reference sequence). The CDR3 loop reads CASSPRSGENTGELFF. As DNA, the CDR3 is TGTGCCAGCAGCCCCCGATCCGGCGAGAACACCGGGGAGCTGTTTTTT.

The rearrangement uses TRBV19 and TRBJ1-5, with no clear D. The V gene's germline CDR1 is LNHDA and CDR2 SQIVND (reference sequence). V was cut by 3 bases and J by 4 bases, with 13 bases left in between. The CDR3 runs 15 residues. This CDR3 reads CASSIMTRVNQPQHF. The DNA of the CDR3 is TGTGCCAGTAGTATCATGACACGGGTAAATCAGCCCCAGCATTTT.

This clonotype was observed at least ten times. This sequence joins TRBV20-1 and TRBJ2-7; 7 bases map to TRBD1. After removal of 4 bases from V and 5 bases from J, the junction contained 5 bases not matched to a gene. In germline, CDR1 is DFQATT, CDR2 SNEGSKA (reference sequence). There are 12 residues in the CDR3. CDR3 DNA: TGCAGTGCTAAAGGACAGGTCGACGAGCAGTACTTC. Translated: CSAKGQVDEQYF.

This clonotype has ten or more counts. This sequence joins TRBV27 and TRBJ2-1, with 9 bases identical to TRBD2. J was trimmed by 10 bases and V by 4 bases; bases with no gene match: 11. Germline CDR1 is MNHEY and CDR2 is SMNVEV (reference sequence). CDR3 length: 15 amino acids. CDR3 coding DNA: TGTGCCAGCAGTTCCCTAGCGGGAACGGGGCAAGAGCAGTTCTTC. This encodes CASSSLAGTGQEQFF.

The chain joins TRBV2 to TRBJ1-1; D not resolved. The V end lost 10 bases, the J end lost 4 bases, and 13 bases lay between the germline ends. Germline CDR1 and CDR2: SNHLY and FYNNEI. There are 12 residues in the CDR3. The CDR3 DNA reads TGTGCCAACGGCAGTTGGGGCACTGAAGCTTTCTTT. As protein: CANGSWGTEAFF. Using reference TRBV2 and TRBJ1-1 for the parts outside the CDR3, the full variable domain is EPEVTQTPSHQVTQMGQEVILRCVPISNHLYFYWYRQILGQKVEFLVSFYNNEISEKSEIFDDQFSVERPDGSNFTLKIRSTKLEDSAMYFCANGSWGTEAFFGQGTRLTVV.

V is TRBV19 and J is TRBJ1-5; D may be TRBD1 (5 bases). Deletions cut 7 bases from V and 3 bases from J, with 22 bases between. CDR1 and CDR2 from the germline V gene are LNHDA and SQIVND (reference sequence). CDR3 length: 17 residues. The DNA for the CDR3 is TGTGCCAGTAAACCTCCCTTGAGGGCAGGGATCAATCAGCCCCAGCATTTT. Protein sequence: CASKPPLRAGINQPQHF.

This clonotype was detected ten times or more. The rearrangement joins TRBV24-1 to TRBJ2-1, with 10 bases that match TRBD1. CDR1 is KGHDR, CDR2 SFDVKD, per germline. The CDR3 has 16 amino acids. Losses at the gene ends were 4 bases for V and 5 bases for J; bases not matched to a gene: 7. CDR3 region: CATSDPGTGVDNEQFF. For the CDR3, the DNA is TGTGCCACCAGTGACCCCGGGACAGGGGTTGACAATGAGCAGTTCTTC.

The CDR3 DNA follows: TGCGCCAGCCGACTAGCGGGAGCCTCGAACACCGGGGAGCTGTTTTTT. It translates to CASRLAGASNTGELFF. This rearrangement joins TRBV4-1 to TRBJ2-2, with TRBD2 identical over 12 bases. The V and J ends lost 8 bases and 0 bases, in that order; junction bases with no gene match: 4. The CDR3 has 16 amino acids. CDR1 is MGHRA, CDR2 YSYEKL, per germline.

The CDR3 bases are TGTGCCAGCAGCCAGGACAGGGGGCTTATGTACGAGCAGTACTTC. It is translated as CASSQDRGLMYEQYF. The chain employs TRBV7-9 and TRBJ2-7, with TRBD1 identical over 11 bases. Germline V gene sequence: CDR1 SEHNR, CDR2 FQNEAQ (reference sequence). Germline trimming cut 5 bases from V and 4 bases from J; bases unmatched to any gene: 7. The CDR3 is made up of 15 amino acids. Full variable domain (rest looked up from reference TRBV7-9 and TRBJ2-7): DTGVSQNPRHKITKRGQNVTFRCDPISEHNRLYWYRQTLGQGPEFLTYFQNEAQLEKSRLLSDRFSAERPKGSFSTLEIQRTEQGDSAMYLCASSQDRGLMYEQYFGPGTRLTVT.

This clonotype was counted ten times or more. J is TRBJ1-5 and V is TRBV12-3 or TRBV12-4; D might be TRBD1 (6 bases). This CDR3 contains 16 residues. V lost 5 bases and J 0 bases, leaving 14 bases between the germline ends. The CDR3 region is CASSRGAAYSNQPQHF. The CDR3 nucleotides are TGTGCCAGCAGTCGGGGGGCGGCCTATAGCAATCAGCCCCAGCATTTT.

The rearrangement joins TRBV20-1 to TRBJ2-1; 9 bases are a match to TRBD1. V lost 3 bases and J lost 7; bases outside the gene matches: 13. The CDR3 covers 16 residues. Germline values: CDR1 DFQATT, CDR2 SNEGSKA (reference sequence). CDR3 region: CSASDTGGALSNEQFF. CDR3 nucleotides: TGCAGTGCTAGCGATACAGGGGGCGCATTATCAAATGAGCAGTTCTTC.

This clonotype was counted ten times or more. The chain links TRBV7-2 to TRBJ2-7; D could derive from TRBD1 or TRBD2 (5 bases each). Germline lookup yields CDR1 SGHTA and CDR2 FQGNSA. This CDR3 is built from 14 residues. Trimming stripped 6 bases from V and 2 bases from J, with 14 bases between. The CDR3 region is CASRRDPTTYEQYF. CDR3 nucleotide sequence: TGTGCCAGCAGACGGGACCCGACGACCTACGAGCAGTACTTC.

Many counts were recorded for this clonotype. The chain is built from TRBV28 and TRBJ1-5, with 10 bases lining up with TRBD1. V dropped 2 bases and J dropped 7; count of bases not matched to a gene: 2. The CDR3 has 14 residues. Per the germline V gene, CDR1 is MDHEN and CDR2 is SYDVKM. This CDR3 is CASSLGTGVQPQHF. The CDR3 DNA reads TGTGCCAGCAGTTTAGGGACAGGGGTGCAGCCCCAGCATTTT. Drawing the rest from reference TRBV28 and TRBJ1-5, the complete variable domain is DVKVTQSSRYLVKRTGEKVFLECVQDMDHENMFWYRQDPGLGLRLIYFSYDVKMKEKGDIPEGYSVSREKKERFSLILESASTNQTSMYLCASSLGTGVQPQHFGDGTRLSIL.

Many counts were recorded for this clonotype. The chain couples TRBV30 to TRBJ1-5, with no clear D. Germline-derived CDR1 and CDR2 are GTSNPN and SVGIG (reference sequence). This CDR3 is 12 amino acids long. Trimming pared 3 bases from V and 4 bases from J, leaving 7 bases between. CDR3 protein: CAWSQTNQPQHF. Written as DNA, the CDR3 is TGTGCCTGGAGCCAAACTAATCAGCCCCAGCATTTT.

This clonotype was seen at least ten times. J is TRBJ2-1 and V is TRBV7-9; the match to TRBD2 covers 10 bases. The CDR3 runs to 15 residues. V trimming: 3 bases; J trimming: 9 bases; junction bases outside the gene matches: 8. CDR1 and CDR2 from the germline V gene are SEHNR and FQNEAQ (reference sequence). The CDR3 DNA sequence: TGTGCCAGCAGCTTCAGGACTAGCGGCAACATTGAGCAGTTCTTC. Translating gives CASSFRTSGNIEQFF.

This clonotype was detected many times. V and J are TRBV12-3 or TRBV12-4 and TRBJ2-3, with D maybe TRBD2 (6 bases). V lost 5 bases, J lost 6 bases, and 12 bases lay in between. The CDR3 sequence is 13 residues long. CDR3 loop: CASSPGTRDTQYF. The CDR3 DNA reads as TGTGCCAGCAGTCCAGGGACTCGGGATACGCAGTATTTT.

As for this clonotype: One base away lies a much larger clone, so this may be a sequencing read error. V gene TRBV28 combines with J gene TRBJ2-7; the D gene could be TRBD1 or TRBD2 (5 bases each). Germline values: CDR1 MDHEN, CDR2 SYDVKM. This CDR3 is 15 amino acids long. The CDR3: CASRVQGVHVNEQCF. The CDR3 DNA sequence: TGTGCCAGCAGAGTCCAGGGAGTCCATGTCAACGAGCAGTGCTTC.

In its sample, this clonotype was seen many times. This sequence joins TRBV27 and TRBJ1-1, with D hard to call. The CDR3 loop spans 17 amino acids. Germline V CDR1 and CDR2: MNHEY, SMNVEV (reference sequence). V gave up 2 bases and J gave up 2 bases, with 18 bases separating them. CDR3 sequence reads: CASSLKSFQNTNTEAFF. CDR3 DNA: TGTGCCAGCAGTTTAAAATCTTTTCAGAATACCAACACTGAAGCTTTCTTT.

The CDR3 region has the DNA TGCGCCAGCAGCCTAGCGGGAGGAGGGGCCAAAAACATTCAGTACTTC. Protein: CASSLAGGGAKNIQYF. This chain uses TRBV5-1 with TRBJ2-4, with 11 bases that match TRBD2. This CDR3 spans 16 amino acids. Trimming removed 4 bases from V and 1 base from J; junction bases left unmatched: 4. Germline CDR1 is SGHRS and CDR2 is YFSETQ.

In this sample, this clonotype turned up a few times. The chain links TRBV7-2 to TRBJ2-1, with 12 bases lining up with TRBD2. Losses at the gene ends were 1 base for V and 7 bases for J; bases not matched to a gene: 5. Germline V CDR1 and CDR2: SGHTA, FQGNSA. The CDR3 is 16 amino acids. CDR3 protein: CASSLGGLAGMNEQFF. In DNA, the CDR3 is TGTGCCAGCAGCTTAGGGGGACTAGCGGGTATGAATGAGCAGTTCTTC. Full variable domain (remainder filled in from reference TRBV7-2 and TRBJ2-1): GAGVSQSPSNKVTEKGKDVELRCDPISGHTALYWYRQSLGQGLEFLIYFQGNSAPDKSGLPSDRFSAERTGGSVSTLTIQRTQQEDSAVYLCASSLGGLAGMNEQFFGPGTRLTVL.

The chain employs TRBV5-6 and TRBJ1-1; no clear D gene. V dropped 1 base and J dropped 4 bases, with 8 bases sitting between them. There are 13 residues in the CDR3. Looked up from germline, CDR1 is SGHDT and CDR2 is YYEEEE. This CDR3 reads CASSLPTGTEAFF. The CDR3 bases are TGTGCCAGCAGCTTGCCCACGGGCACTGAAGCTTTCTTT. The whole variable domain, filled in from reference TRBV5-6 and TRBJ1-1, reads DAGVTQSPTHLIKTRGQQVTLRCSPKSGHDTVSWYQQALGQGPQFIFQYYEEEERQRGNFPDRFSGHQFPNYSSELNVNALLLGDSALYLCASSLPTGTEAFFGQGTRLTVV.

This clonotype occurred many times. The chain is built from TRBV6-2 or TRBV6-3 and TRBJ2-7; TRBD2 matches 13 bases. V dropped 2 bases and J dropped 2; count of bases not matched to a gene: 6. Germline CDR1 and CDR2: MNHEY and SVGEGT. CDR3 length: 17 residues. The chain's CDR3 is CASSYRGLAGAPYEQYF. CDR3 in DNA: TGTGCCAGCAGTTACAGAGGACTAGCGGGAGCGCCCTACGAGCAGTACTTC.

This clonotype was seen ten or more times. The rearrangement joins TRBV2 to TRBJ2-2; D may be TRBD1 (5 bases). The germline V and J ends were trimmed by 5 bases and 1 base, with 17 bases remaining between them. The CDR3 loop spans 17 amino acids. The germline V gene has CDR1 SNHLY and CDR2 FYNNEI. The CDR3 spells CASSLIEKQVNTGELFF. DNA of the CDR3: TGTGCCAGCAGTCTAATCGAAAAACAGGTGAACACCGGGGAGCTGTTTTTT.

This clonotype showed up many times. The chain is built from TRBV4-2 and TRBJ2-5; D is unresolved. The CDR3 covers 15 residues. Between the trimmed V and J ends, which lost 1 base and 0 bases, there was a span of 9 bases. Germline-derived CDR1 and CDR2 are LGHNA and YNFKEQ. The CDR3 is CASSQGRVDQETQYF. In DNA form, the CDR3 reads TGTGCCAGCAGCCAAGGTCGGGTAGACCAAGAGACCCAGTACTTC.

CDR3 residues: CSALPPRQVDTDTQYF. CDR3 DNA: TGCAGTGCACTCCCCCCAAGACAGGTAGACACAGATACGCAGTATTTT. J is TRBJ2-3 and V is TRBV20-1; a weak D match, TRBD1 (6 bases). V was cut by 6 bases and J by 2 bases, with 21 bases left in between. Germline V gene sequence: CDR1 DFQATT, CDR2 SNEGSKA (reference sequence). The CDR3 is made up of 16 amino acids.

This clonotype was observed many times. This sequence joins TRBV28 and TRBJ1-1; D gene unclear. Between the trimmed V and J ends, which lost 5 bases and 0 bases, there was a span of 16 bases. The V gene's germline CDR1 is MDHEN and CDR2 SYDVKM. The CDR3 totals 16 residues. The DNA of the CDR3 is TGTGCCAGCAGTCTCCAAGGACGCCGCATGAACACTGAAGCTTTCTTT. Translated, it gives CASSLQGRRMNTEAFF.

This chain uses TRBV4-3 with TRBJ2-3; a weak D match, TRBD2 (6 bases). Germline lookup yields CDR1 LGHNA and CDR2 YSLEER. Deletions cut 4 bases from V and 2 bases from J, with 13 bases between. CDR3 length: 15 amino acids. The CDR3 loop is CASSPLRGITDTQYF. CDR3 nucleotides: TGCGCCAGCAGCCCGTTACGGGGGATCACAGATACGCAGTATTTT.

J is TRBJ2-2 and V is TRBV2, with a tentative D call TRBD2 (5 bases). Trimming took 4 bases from V and 8 from J, leaving 8 bases between them. The CDR3 spans 12 residues. From germline, CDR1 is SNHLY and CDR2 FYNNEI. CDR3 DNA sequence: TGTGCCAGCAGTGGGGAGTTTGGGGAGCTGTTTTTT. Residues: CASSGEFGELFF.